The source of this T cell receptor (beta chain) is a study of blood T cell repertoires in COVID-19. Background on the study: COVID-19 samples, acute and convalescent, were from the United States, Italy and Spain. PBMCs, B-cell-depleted T cells, or T cells were the source of the cDNA or gDNA that made up the material.

The germline V gene encodes CDR1 MGHDK and CDR2 SYGVNS. The junction had 5 bases not matched to a gene; V was cut back by 4 bases and J by 2 bases. There are 16 residues in the CDR3. The table lists this clone with a count of one. Study processing details: It was from reference gene primer amplification that nucleated cell counts were estimated. The method was immunoSEQ multiplex PCR; TCRdb's version includes in-frame clones alone and lacks a portion of them. V, J and clone size reflect that table, while D and trimming were determined from the DNA. Of some 45,000 clones listed, over 80% were seen once; the top ten hold 15% to 17%.

The receptor's source is a man in his 60s with active COVID-19. The V call is TRBV25-1, the J call TRBJ1-5, with 10 bases lining up with TRBD1. Input material: peripheral blood. The CDR3: CASSGQGAGRNQPQHF. The DNA for the CDR3 is TGTGCCAGCAGTGGACAGGGGGCCGGGCGCAATCAGCCCCAGCATTTT. The full variable domain, its missing parts supplied by reference TRBV25-1 and TRBJ1-5, is EADIYQTPRYLVIGTGKKITLECSQTMGHDKMYWYQQDPGMELHLIHYSYGVNSTEKGDLSSESTVSRIRTEHFPLTLESARPSHTSQYLCASSGQGAGRNQPQHFGDGTRLSIL.